The 27 T cell receptor beta chains in this list originate from one sample, sequenced in a study of T cell changes during pregnancy in multiple sclerosis. Assay: immunoSEQ multiplex PCR; the TCRdb copy retains only in-frame clones and omits some. The table includes about 61,000 clones, 90% detected once. The source material was peripheral blood, sampled in the first trimester of pregnancy. These receptors all come from a female donor in good health, enrolled as a control in a pregnancy study.

This chain joins TRBV5-1 and TRBJ1-5; 9 bases align to TRBD1. From germline, CDR1 is SGHRS and CDR2 YFSETQ. The CDR3 is 16 amino acids. Trimming cost V 3 bases and J 1 base; bases outside gene matches: 5. The CDR3 reads CASSYLQGASNQPQHF. CDR3 sequence (DNA): TGCGCCAGCAGCTATTTACAGGGGGCAAGCAATCAGCCCCAGCATTTT.

A single count supports this clone. This chain connects TRBV2 to TRBJ2-7, with 7 bases aligning to TRBD2. After removal of 2 bases from V and 2 bases from J, the junction contained 3 bases not matched to a gene. Per germline, CDR1 SNHLY and CDR2 FYNNEI. This CDR3 has 14 residues. The chain's CDR3 is CASSEREGPYEQYF. The CDR3 DNA reads as TGTGCCAGCAGTGAAAGGGAGGGGCCCTACGAGCAGTACTTC.

The chain links TRBV28 to TRBJ1-2; D is unclear. The CDR3 is made up of 13 amino acids. The germline V gene encodes CDR1 MDHEN and CDR2 SYDVKM. Trimming took off 5 bases at V and 8 bases at J, with 15 bases between the two ends. The CDR3 protein is CASSPTFLRGYTF. The DNA for the CDR3 is TGTGCCAGCAGTCCGACATTCCTAAGGGGCTACACCTTC.

A few counts support this clone. The chain is built from TRBV18 and TRBJ1-1; D not certain. This CDR3 has 14 amino acids. CDR1 is KGHSH, CDR2 LQKENI, per germline. Deletions cut 0 bases from V and 1 base from J, with 6 bases between. The DNA of the CDR3 is TGTGCCAGCTCACCACCGAACACGAACACTGAAGCTTTCTTT. Amino acid sequence: CASSPPNTNTEAFF. Full variable domain (outside the CDR3, taken from reference TRBV18 and TRBJ1-1): NAGVMQNPRHLVRRRGQEARLRCSPMKGHSHVYWYRQLPEEGLKFMVYLQKENIIDESGMPKERFSAEFPKEGPSILRIQQVVRGDSAAYFCASSPPNTNTEAFFGQGTRLTVV.

The chain carries TRBV28 and TRBJ2-7; 10 nucleotides line up with TRBD2. Germline-derived CDR1 and CDR2 are MDHEN and SYDVKM. The CDR3 covers 16 residues. J gave up 0 bases and V 6 bases, and 8 bases lay outside the gene matches. CDR3 DNA: TGTGCCAGCAGCCCCGCCGGGACTAGCGCCTCCTACGAGCAGTACTTC. It yields the protein CASSPAGTSASYEQYF.

The chain links TRBV6-1 to TRBJ1-5; possible D gene TRBD1, 5 bases. This CDR3 has 16 amino acids. The germline gives CDR1 MNHNS, CDR2 SASEGT. V shed 2 bases and J shed 2 bases, with 13 bases lying between them. The CDR3 is CASSEQRQWGNQPQHF. CDR3 bases: TGTGCCAGCAGTGAACAAAGACAGTGGGGCAATCAGCCCCAGCATTTT.

This clone was seen only a few times. This chain joins TRBV9 and TRBJ2-1, with D uncertain. Germline V gene data show CDR1 as SGDLS and CDR2 as YYNGEE. Trimming pared 5 bases from V and 5 bases from J, leaving 5 bases between. The CDR3 spans 11 residues. CDR3 protein: CASRNNNEQFF. CDR3 DNA sequence: TGTGCCAGCAGAAACAACAATGAGCAGTTCTTC.

The chain is built from TRBV18 and TRBJ2-3; TRBD2 matches at 7 bases. The V gene's germline CDR1 is KGHSH and CDR2 LQKENI. V trimming: 0 bases; J trimming: 2 bases; junction bases outside the gene matches: 8. The length of the CDR3 is 17 residues. The CDR3 loop reads CASSPPRLRGVTDTQYF. CDR3 bases: TGTGCCAGCTCACCACCGCGACTACGGGGGGTCACAGATACGCAGTATTTT.

The V and J genes are TRBV13 and TRBJ2-3, with 10 bases that match TRBD1. Germline V gene data show CDR1 as PRHDT and CDR2 as FYEKMQ (reference sequence). The length of the CDR3 is 17 residues. With 2 bases clipped from V and 4 bases from J, the junction kept 9 bases outside the gene matches. The CDR3, as DNA: TGTGCCAGCAGCTTACCCCCGGGACAGGGGACCGCAGATACGCAGTATTTT. As protein: CASSLPPGQGTADTQYF. Supplemented by reference TRBV13 and TRBJ2-3, the full variable domain reads AAGVIQSPRHLIKEKRETATLKCYPIPRHDTVYWYQQGPGQDPQFLISFYEKMQSDKGSIPDRFSAQQFSDYHSELNMSSLELGDSALYFCASSLPPGQGTADTQYFGPGTRLTVL.

The genes are TRBV5-1 and TRBJ1-4; D is uncertain. The V end lost 0 bases, the J end lost 4 bases, and 7 bases lay between the germline ends. CDR3 size: 14 residues. Germline V gene data show CDR1 as SGHRS and CDR2 as YFSETQ. The CDR3 DNA sequence: TGCGCCAGCAGCTTGGGGGGAGGTAATGAAAAACTGTTTTTT. Its translation is CASSLGGGNEKLFF.

The chain carries TRBV4-3 and TRBJ2-7; perhaps TRBD1 as D (6 bases). CDR1 is LGHNA and CDR2 is YSLEER in the germline V gene. Trimming removed 1 base from V and 4 bases from J, with 11 bases in between. The CDR3 is 14 residues long. CDR3 nucleotide sequence: TGCGCCAGCAGCCAAGGGCAGAGGGGGTACGAGCAGTACTTC. Its translation is CASSQGQRGYEQYF.

The CDR3 DNA sequence: TGTGCCAGCAGTTTACAGGGAGAAGGGGTCGGGCAGTACTTC. Protein product: CASSLQGEGVGQYF. The rearrangement joins TRBV2 to TRBJ2-7, with a weak D call TRBD1 (6 bases). Trimming cost V 5 bases and J 9 bases, with 20 bases left between them. CDR1 is SNHLY and CDR2 is FYNNEI in the germline V gene. The length of the CDR3 is 14 residues.

This chain links TRBV30 with TRBJ2-3; 8 bases are a match to TRBD2. Germline CDR1 and CDR2: GTSNPN and SVGIG (reference sequence). This CDR3 has 16 residues. J gave up 9 bases and V 0 bases, and 14 bases lay outside the gene matches. CDR3 sequence: CAWSVRSGGPERTQYF. CDR3 bases: TGTGCCTGGAGTGTACGGAGCGGGGGCCCCGAAAGGACGCAGTATTTT. Variable domain in full (rest from reference TRBV30 and TRBJ2-3): SQTIHQWPATLVQPVGSPLSLECTVEGTSNPNLYWYRQAAGRGLQLLFYSVGIGQISSEVPQNLSASRPQDRQFILSSKKLLLSDSGFYLCAWSVRSGGPERTQYFGPGTRLTVL.

The chain joins TRBV12-5 to TRBJ1-5, with a weak D call TRBD1 (5 bases). The CDR3 is 15 residues long. The V and J ends lost 2 bases and 5 bases respectively, with 13 bases between them. Germline V gene lookup returns CDR1 LGHNT and CDR2 FRNRAP. The CDR3 protein is CASGLPGIIDQPQHF. CDR3 DNA sequence: TGTGCTAGTGGTTTGCCAGGGATAATCGATCAGCCCCAGCATTTT.

V is TRBV30 and J is TRBJ1-2; 10 nucleotides match TRBD1. This CDR3 contains 15 residues. V shed 2 bases and J 4 bases; nucleotides not matched to a gene: 7. Germline assignment: CDR1 GTSNPN and CDR2 SVGIG (reference sequence). The CDR3 DNA reads TGTGCCTGGAGTCCGGGACAGGGGAAGTTCTATGGCTACACCTTC. It yields the protein CAWSPGQGKFYGYTF.

The chain couples TRBV19 to TRBJ1-1, with a possible D match to TRBD1 (6 bases). The CDR3 loop spans 12 amino acids. Germline-derived CDR1 and CDR2 are LNHDA and SQIVND (reference sequence). Trimming stripped 7 bases from V and 3 bases from J, with 9 bases between. CDR3 amino acids: CASMGADTEAFF. The CDR3 DNA sequence: TGTGCCAGTATGGGGGCCGACACTGAAGCTTTCTTT.

CDR3 in amino acids: CASSHGVTSGNYEQYF. As DNA, the CDR3 is TGTGCCAGCAGCCACGGGGTGACTAGCGGAAACTACGAGCAGTACTTC. V is TRBV5-4 and J is TRBJ2-7, with 9 bases fitting TRBD2. Looked up from germline, CDR1 is SGHNT and CDR2 is YYREEE (reference sequence). Losses at the gene ends were 4 bases for V and 3 bases for J; bases not matched to a gene: 11. The length of the CDR3 is 16 residues.

The chain uses TRBV5-4 and TRBJ2-7; 10 bases agree with TRBD2. After removal of 2 bases from V and 4 bases from J, the junction contained 6 bases not matched to a gene. Looked up from germline, CDR1 is SGHNT and CDR2 is YYREEE (reference sequence). This CDR3 comprises 15 residues. This CDR3 reads CASSFRTSGVYEQYF. DNA for the CDR3: TGTGCCAGCAGCTTCCGGACTAGCGGAGTGTACGAGCAGTACTTC.

The rearrangement joins TRBV6-6 to TRBJ1-2; perhaps TRBD1 as D (5 bases). Germline-derived CDR1 and CDR2 are MNHNY and SVGAGI (reference sequence). The CDR3 extends over 12 amino acids. V lost 0 bases to trimming and J lost 7 bases, with 6 bases between them. DNA for the CDR3: TGTGCCAGCAGTTACTCGGGGGGTGGCTACACCTTC. It yields the protein CASSYSGGGYTF.

V and J are TRBV7-2 and TRBJ2-5; 7 nucleotides match TRBD2. This CDR3 is 15 amino acids long. The ends lost 1 base at V and 5 bases at J; junction bases unmatched: 7. The V gene's germline CDR1 is SGHTA and CDR2 FQGNSA. The CDR3 sequence is CASSLGGRGYETQYF. CDR3 bases: TGTGCCAGCAGCTTAGGAGGGAGGGGCTACGAGACCCAGTACTTC.

This clone was seen just once. The rearrangement links TRBV4-1 to TRBJ2-1; 13 nucleotides match TRBD2. The V gene's germline CDR1 is MGHRA and CDR2 YSYEKL. CDR3 length equals 15 residues. Losses at the gene ends were 4 bases for V and 9 bases for J; bases not matched to a gene: 6. CDR3 sequence: CASSRGLAGVGEQFF. The CDR3 DNA sequence: TGCGCCAGCAGCCGCGGACTAGCGGGAGTGGGTGAGCAGTTCTTC.

The chain links TRBV7-2 to TRBJ2-1; perhaps TRBD2 as D (6 bases). Germline V CDR1 and CDR2: SGHTA, FQGNSA. Trimming cost V 6 bases and J 9 bases, with 12 bases left between them. This CDR3 has 12 residues. CDR3 in DNA: TGTGCCAGCAGGTCCTTCGGGAGTGAGCAGTTCTTC. The encoded protein is CASRSFGSEQFF.

This clone came up once. This chain joins TRBV30 and TRBJ2-1, with a tentative D call TRBD2 (6 bases). Trimming shortened V by 3 bases and J by 8 bases, and 11 bases separated the two germline ends. The CDR3 contains 12 residues. Germline V CDR1 and CDR2: GTSNPN, SVGIG (reference sequence). CDR3 nucleotides: TGTGCCTGGAGGCGGCGGGACCATGAGCAGTTCTTC. Residues: CAWRRRDHEQFF.

Only a few counts were recorded for this clone. V and J are TRBV7-9 and TRBJ2-1, with 8 bases identical to TRBD2. This CDR3 region has 17 residues. Germline CDR1 is SEHNR and CDR2 is FQNEAQ (reference sequence). The V gene end was trimmed by 0 bases and the J gene end by 1 base; junction bases not matched to a gene: 5. Written as DNA, the CDR3 is TGTGCCAGCAGCTTAGCGCCAGCGGGGGAATCCTACAATGAGCAGTTCTTC. It encodes CASSLAPAGESYNEQFF.

This chain uses TRBV19 with TRBJ1-2, with 8 bases identical to TRBD1. CDR1 LNHDA and CDR2 SQIVND come from the germline V gene (reference sequence). Trimming at V came to 8 bases and at J to 8 bases, leaving 10 bases not matched to a gene. This CDR3 is built from 13 residues. The CDR3: CASAPGQVAGYTF. For the CDR3, the DNA is TGTGCCAGTGCACCGGGACAGGTCGCAGGCTACACCTTC.

Only one count was recorded for this clone. The chain recombines TRBV30 with TRBJ2-5; TRBD1 is a possible D gene (5 bases). The end of the DNA is better explained by TRBJ2-7, so the J call may be wrong. This CDR3 contains 12 residues. CDR1 GTSNPN and CDR2 SVGIG come from the germline V gene (reference sequence). CDR3 sequence reads: CAWSVQDYEQYF. The CDR3 nucleotides read TGTGCCTGGAGTGTACAGGATTACGAGCAGTACTTC.

The gene calls are TRBV19 and TRBJ1-5; 8 nucleotides line up with TRBD1. The CDR3 extends over 17 amino acids. V shed 6 bases, J shed 1 base, and the junction held 11 bases outside the gene matches. Germline V CDR1 and CDR2: LNHDA, SQIVND (reference sequence). The CDR3 region has the DNA TGTGCCAGTAGCGTACTACAGGGGGAAGCGAGCAATCAGCCCCAGCATTTT. The encoded protein is CASSVLQGEASNQPQHF.